Following are 26 T cell receptor beta chains from one sample sequenced in a study of blood T cell repertoires in COVID-19. Libraries were prepared by immunoSEQ multiplex PCR; TCRdb keeps only in-frame clonotypes and omits some of them. The sample has about 83,000 clones, about three quarters seen once. The source material was peripheral blood. The receptor set was obtained from an elderly woman with active or convalescent COVID-19.

The rearrangement joins TRBV5-6 to TRBJ1-3, with D maybe TRBD1 (5 bases). The V and J ends lost 0 bases and 4 bases respectively, with 11 bases between them. This CDR3 has 15 amino acids. Germline V gives CDR1 SGHDT, CDR2 YYEEEE. In DNA form, the CDR3 reads TGTGCCAGCAGCTTGGGTCTGGGGCTGGGAAACACCATATATTTT. Its translation is CASSLGLGLGNTIYF.

The chain couples TRBV21-1 to TRBJ1-6. TRBV21-1 corresponds to a pseudogene. The CDR3 covers 18 residues. The CDR3 DNA reads as TGTGCCAGCAGGCTGCCGCTCGGCGGGGCGACAAATAATTCACCCCTCCACTTT. Amino acid sequence: CASRLPLGGATNNSPLHF.

The chain combines TRBV11-2 with TRBJ2-5, with unresolved D. Looked up from germline, CDR1 is SGHAT and CDR2 is FQNNGV. Trimming removed 3 bases from V and 4 bases from J, with 3 bases in between. There are 11 residues in the CDR3. The CDR3: CASSLAETQYF. In DNA, the CDR3 is TGTGCCAGCAGCTTGGCAGAGACCCAGTACTTC. Full variable domain (missing parts from reference TRBV11-2 and TRBJ2-5): EAGVAQSPRYKIIEKRQSVAFWCNPISGHATLYWYQQILGQGPKLLIQFQNNGVVDDSQLPKDRFSAERLKGVDSTLKIQPAKLEDSAVYLCASSLAETQYFGPGTRLLVL.

The rearrangement links TRBV19 to TRBJ2-5; 8 nucleotides match TRBD1. Germline CDR1 reads LNHDA; CDR2 reads SQIVND (reference sequence). Trimming removed 0 bases from V and 2 bases from J; junction bases left unmatched: 11. The CDR3 covers 18 residues. CDR3 sequence: CASSIEGTGTLLQETQYF. CDR3 bases: TGTGCCAGTAGTATAGAGGGGACAGGCACCCTACTTCAAGAGACCCAGTACTTC.

This chain links TRBV7-9 with TRBJ1-4; D is undetermined. Germline V gene sequence: CDR1 SEHNR, CDR2 FQNEAQ (reference sequence). Trimming removed 7 bases at V and 5 bases at J, with 14 bases between. CDR3 length: 14 residues. In nucleotides, the CDR3 is TGTGCCAGCACCCGACGAGGGATAAATGAAAAACTGTTTTTT. Translation: CASTRRGINEKLFF.

J is TRBJ1-5 and V is TRBV7-9; 8 positions agree with TRBD1. The length of the CDR3 is 16 residues. Germline V CDR1 and CDR2: SEHNR, FQNEAQ (reference sequence). The V and J ends lost 5 bases and 1 base, in that order; junction bases with no gene match: 7. CDR3 region: CASSRGQGRSNQPQHF. In DNA form, the CDR3 reads TGTGCCAGCAGCCGCGGACAGGGTCGGAGCAATCAGCCCCAGCATTTT.

The chain combines TRBV5-1 with TRBJ2-1; TRBD1 agrees at 9 bases. CDR1 SGHRS and CDR2 YFSETQ come from the germline V gene. The V gene end was trimmed by 4 bases and the J gene end by 6 bases; junction bases not matched to a gene: 5. CDR3 size: 14 residues. As DNA, the CDR3 is TGCGCCAGCAGCGGGACAGGGATCGGCAATGAGCAGTTCTTC. It codes for CASSGTGIGNEQFF.

V is TRBV6-1 and J is TRBJ1-5; a possible D gene is TRBD1 (6 bases). This CDR3 region has 17 residues. CDR1 and CDR2 from the germline V gene are MNHNS and SASEGT. The ends were cut back, 0 bases at V and 0 bases at J, with 12 bases in the middle. CDR3 sequence (DNA): TGTGCCAGCAGTGAAGCTACGGACAGTTATAGCAATCAGCCCCAGCATTTT. This codes for CASSEATDSYSNQPQHF.

This clone was seen once. The chain's CDR3 is CATKPAGGTPDNEQFF. The CDR3 nucleotides are TGTGCCACCAAACCAGCCGGGGGGACACCAGACAATGAGCAGTTCTTC. The V gene is TRBV10-3, the J gene TRBJ2-1; TRBD2 might be the D (7 bases). Trimming stripped 10 bases from V and 5 bases from J, with 24 bases between. The CDR3 loop spans 16 amino acids. Germline values: CDR1 ENHRY, CDR2 SYGVKD.

The CDR3 DNA is TGTGCCAGCAGTGACTCGAGCAGGGGTACGCAGTATTTT. Protein product: CASSDSSRGTQYF. The rearrangement links TRBV6-4 to TRBJ2-3, with D possibly TRBD1 on 6 matching bases. The germline V gene encodes CDR1 MRHNA and CDR2 SNTAGT. The CDR3 covers 13 residues. The V end was cut by 0 bases, the J end by 8 bases, with 9 bases between.

The chain has TRBV4-3 and TRBJ2-2; TRBD1 matches at 7 bases. Per germline, CDR1 LGHNA and CDR2 YSLEER. Germline trimming cut 3 bases from V and 0 bases from J; bases unmatched to any gene: 4. The CDR3 totals 16 residues. The CDR3 spells CASSHYRGANTGELFF. CDR3 sequence (DNA): TGCGCCAGCAGCCATTACAGGGGCGCGAACACCGGGGAGCTGTTTTTT.

DNA of the CDR3: TGTGCCAGCAGTCGCCCTGCAGGGCCAGAGCTGTTTTTT. Amino acid sequence: CASSRPAGPELFF. This chain connects TRBV6-5 to TRBJ2-2; TRBD1 is a possible D gene (5 bases). V was clipped by 5 bases and J by 11 bases, with 15 bases between them. This CDR3 spans 13 amino acids. Germline lookup yields CDR1 MNHEY and CDR2 SVGAGI.

This clone was detected once. This chain uses TRBV5-6 with TRBJ2-7; tentative D call: TRBD1 (6 bases). This CDR3 is 13 amino acids long. With 2 bases removed from V and 1 base from J, the gap between germline ends came to 7 bases. CDR1 and CDR2 from the germline V gene are SGHDT and YYEEEE. CDR3 region: CASSFTGSYEQYF. The CDR3 DNA follows: TGTGCCAGCAGCTTTACAGGGTCCTACGAGCAGTACTTC.

The chain joins TRBV4-3 to TRBJ2-2; D gene unclear. CDR1 is LGHNA, CDR2 YSLEER, per germline. The CDR3 spans 14 residues. V was pared by 0 bases and J by 8 bases, with 10 bases between. The CDR3 sequence: CASSQDRSGGELFF. In DNA, the CDR3 is TGCGCCAGCAGCCAAGATCGTTCGGGTGGGGAGCTGTTTTTT.

This chain connects TRBV19 to TRBJ1-5, with TRBD1 as a possible D gene (5 bases). The CDR3 is made up of 13 amino acids. The germline V and J ends were trimmed by 6 bases and 4 bases, with 10 bases remaining between them. Germline assignment: CDR1 LNHDA and CDR2 SQIVND (reference sequence). The CDR3 sequence: CASRAGRNQPQHF. Here the CDR3 DNA reads TGTGCCAGTAGGGCAGGGAGGAATCAGCCCCAGCATTTT.

This rearrangement joins TRBV19 to TRBJ2-5, with 10 bases aligning to TRBD1. CDR3 size: 15 residues. Germline CDR1 reads LNHDA; CDR2 reads SQIVND (reference sequence). V shed 0 bases and J 7 bases; nucleotides not matched to a gene: 5. In DNA, the CDR3 is TGTGCCAGTAGTATAGATGGGACAGGGGCTGGGACCCAGTACTTC. Translated: CASSIDGTGAGTQYF.

This sequence joins TRBV20-1 and TRBJ2-7, with TRBD2 identical over 7 bases. The CDR3 runs 11 residues. V lost 6 bases, J lost 6 bases, and 5 bases stayed unmatched. Looked up from germline, CDR1 is DFQATT and CDR2 is SNEGSKA (reference sequence). CDR3 sequence (DNA): TGCAGTGCCAACGGGGGGAGCGAGCAGTACTTC. This gives the protein CSANGGSEQYF.

This clone was seen repeatedly, ten times or more. V usage is TRBV2 and J usage is TRBJ1-3, with 9 nucleotides matching TRBD1. With V trimmed by 6 bases and J by 4 bases, 10 bases remained unmatched. CDR1 is SNHLY and CDR2 is FYNNEI in the germline V gene. CDR3 length: 16 residues. This CDR3 is CASRSGTGRRGNTIYF. The CDR3, as DNA: TGTGCCAGCAGATCCGGGACAGGGCGCAGAGGAAACACCATATATTTT. The full variable domain, with the rest looked up from reference TRBV2 and TRBJ1-3, is EPEVTQTPSHQVTQMGQEVILRCVPISNHLYFYWYRQILGQKVEFLVSFYNNEISEKSEIFDDQFSVERPDGSNFTLKIRSTKLEDSAMYFCASRSGTGRRGNTIYFGEGSWLTVV.

V usage is TRBV12-3 or TRBV12-4 and J usage is TRBJ1-1, with TRBD1 matching 8 bases. The junction had 2 bases not matched to a gene; V was cut back by 4 bases and J by 4 bases. The CDR3 extends over 13 amino acids. The CDR3 sequence: CASSSQGGTEAFF. CDR3 in DNA: TGTGCCAGCAGTTCACAGGGGGGCACTGAAGCTTTCTTT.

This clone occurred a few times. This chain links TRBV2 with TRBJ1-2; D is perhaps TRBD1 (5 bases). V gave up 2 bases and J gave up 6 bases, with 13 bases separating them. Germline V gives CDR1 SNHLY, CDR2 FYNNEI. This CDR3 has 14 amino acids. In DNA form, the CDR3 reads TGTGCCAGCAGTGAAAGAGTAGGGGAAGATGGCTACACCTTC. It codes for CASSERVGEDGYTF. The whole variable domain, filled in from reference TRBV2 and TRBJ1-2, reads EPEVTQTPSHQVTQMGQEVILRCVPISNHLYFYWYRQILGQKVEFLVSFYNNEISEKSEIFDDQFSVERPDGSNFTLKIRSTKLEDSAMYFCASSERVGEDGYTFGSGTRLTVV.

The J gene is TRBJ2-3, the V gene TRBV5-1; 9 bases agree with TRBD2. Losses at the gene ends were 5 bases for V and 2 bases for J; bases not matched to a gene: 3. The length of the CDR3 is 14 residues. Germline loops: CDR1 SGHRS, CDR2 YFSETQ. The CDR3 spells CASRRGGTTDTQYF. The DNA of the CDR3 is TGCGCCAGCAGGCGGGGGGGGACCACAGATACGCAGTATTTT.

The chain couples TRBV4-1 to TRBJ1-4; D possibly corresponds to TRBD1 (5 bases). V lost 4 bases and J 3 bases, leaving 21 bases between the germline ends. Germline V gene lookup returns CDR1 MGHRA and CDR2 YSYEKL. The length of the CDR3 is 18 residues. In nucleotides, the CDR3 is TGCGCCAGCAGCCCGGGGGGGATAGCCCATGCCCCTAATGAAAAACTGTTTTTT. Protein: CASSPGGIAHAPNEKLFF.

The chain recombines TRBV28 with TRBJ1-5, with D hard to call. The CDR3 loop spans 15 amino acids. CDR1 and CDR2 from the germline V gene are MDHEN and SYDVKM. V lost 5 bases to trimming and J lost 6 bases, with 17 bases between them. The CDR3 region is CASSGDMRAGQPQHF. The DNA for the CDR3 is TGTGCCAGCAGTGGAGACATGCGCGCGGGTCAGCCCCAGCATTTT.

This clone was recorded a few times. The gene calls are TRBV7-9 and TRBJ2-7, with a tentative D call TRBD1 (7 bases). CDR3 size: 17 residues. CDR1 is SEHNR, CDR2 FQNEAQ, per germline (reference sequence). V lost 5 bases and J lost 2, with 22 bases in between. CDR3 sequence (DNA): TGTGCCAGCAGCCGAGACCCCACAGGGGAGGTCACCTACGAGCAGTACTTC. It codes for CASSRDPTGEVTYEQYF.

This clone was recorded a few times. The CDR3 DNA reads as TGTGCCAGTAGCCCACAAGGACTAGCGGGGGTGGAGACCCAGTACTTC. Encoded protein: CASSPQGLAGVETQYF. V gene TRBV19 combines with J gene TRBJ2-5; 13 nucleotides align to TRBD2. The CDR3 has 16 amino acids. After removal of 6 bases from V and 5 bases from J, the junction contained 9 bases not matched to a gene. Germline V gene data show CDR1 as LNHDA and CDR2 as SQIVND (reference sequence).

The chain is built from TRBV6-2 or TRBV6-3 and TRBJ2-7; 10 nucleotides agree with TRBD1. This CDR3 is built from 15 residues. V lost 4 bases to trimming and J lost 0 bases; unmatched junction nucleotides: 3. The germline V gene encodes CDR1 MNHEY and CDR2 SVGEGT. The CDR3: CASSWGQGSSYEQYF. The CDR3 coding sequence is TGTGCCAGCAGTTGGGGACAGGGGTCCTCCTACGAGCAGTACTTC.